Sequencing of this T cell receptor beta chain was carried out in a study of CD8+ T cells in alopecia areata. Documented treatment: oral pan-JAK inhibitor, 5-10 mg twice daily. Sequencing relied on a cDNA template that was reverse transcribed from extracted RNA. The data were produced by immunoSEQ multiplex PCR, yet TCRdb's version contains in-frame clones alone and is incomplete. The sample records about 220,000 clones, 50% to 60% being singletons. The V end lost 2 bases, the J end lost 2 bases, and 7 bases lay between the germline ends. The CDR3 spans 13 residues. Per germline, CDR1 SGHTA and CDR2 FQGTGA.

The chain employs TRBV7-3 and TRBJ2-7, with TRBD2 as a possible D gene (5 bases). This sequence was found in a human donor with alopecia areata. This sample comprised CD4+ T cells sorted from blood, obtained at week 4, from a patient treated with tofacitinib. The CDR3: CASSLGGTYEQYF. CDR3 nucleotide sequence: TGTGCCAGCAGCTTAGGAGGTACCTACGAGCAGTACTTC.